This T cell receptor (beta chain) stems from a study of cytomegalovirus exposure and HLA in healthy donors. Study details: Most genotyped donors, about 81% of around 370, had Caucasian-associated genetic ancestry.

Details on this clone: Its cognate antigen is unknown.

Study observations and caveats: In vitro, a few CMV-associated chains proved specific for CMV antigens. The study flagged 150 to 200 TCR beta chains as cytomegalovirus-associated.

Germline CDR1 and CDR2: ENHRY and SYGVKD. J was trimmed by 4 bases and V by 3 bases; bases with no gene match: 10. The CDR3 sequence is 17 residues long. Both 60 Vbeta primers and 13 Jbeta primers went into the PCR. The protocol was immunoSEQ multiplex PCR, while the TCRdb copy is restricted to in-frame clones and leaves out a portion. The repertoire includes about 150,000 clones, about 85% of them detected once, and roughly 2.4% sits in the top ten. The source of this sequence is a woman aged 18 to 35 in good health and CMV-seronegative. The specimen was PBMCs. J is TRBJ2-5 and V is TRBV10-3; 11 nucleotides align to TRBD1. CDR3 sequence (DNA): TGTGCCATCAGTGACCAGCCCGGACAGGGGGCAGGAGAGACCCAGTACTTC. Translating gives CAISDQPGQGAGETQYF.